The 21 T cell receptor beta chains in this list originate from one sample, sequenced in a study of neurological immune-mediated disorders. Each CDR3 protein is one row after TCRdb ran MiXCR on the 5' RACE reads. The top ten hold 33% of the sample, which has over 15,000 distinct CDR3 sequences, over 25% seen once. Specimen: PBMCs. All receptors derive from a man in his fifties with HTLV-1-associated myelopathy (HAM/TSP).

The chain links TRBV14 to TRBJ2-3; D tentatively fits TRBD1 or TRBD2 (6 bases each). The V and J ends lost 6 bases and 4 bases respectively, with 14 bases between them. The CDR3 extends over 14 amino acids. Germline V gives CDR1 SGHDN, CDR2 FVKESK. CDR3 sequence reads: CASRVQGGPDTQYF. CDR3 DNA: TGTGCCAGCAGGGTACAGGGAGGCCCAGATACGCAGTATTTT.

CDR3 bases: TGTGCCACCGAAAGGGAAGGGGCCGGTAACTATGGCTACACCTTC. Amino acids: CATEREGAGNYGYTF. The rearrangement links TRBV27 to TRBJ1-2; tentative D call: TRBD1 (5 bases). Germline lookup yields CDR1 MNHEY and CDR2 SMNVEV (reference sequence). Trimming removed 10 bases from V and 1 base from J, with 19 bases in between. The CDR3 has 15 amino acids.

This clonotype rates as medium-sized. The rearrangement joins TRBV6-5 to TRBJ1-1, with no clear D. Germline values: CDR1 MNHEY, CDR2 SVGAGI. Trimming removed 5 bases from V and 0 bases from J, with 16 bases in between. The CDR3 totals 16 residues. The CDR3 DNA sequence: TGTGCCAGCAGTAACCCTGACACCTCCTTGAACACTGAAGCTTTCTTT. It specifies CASSNPDTSLNTEAFF.

The V and J genes are TRBV7-9 and TRBJ1-1; 8 nucleotides line up with TRBD1. The CDR3 is made up of 14 amino acids. Germline CDR1 reads SEHNR; CDR2 reads FQNEAQ (reference sequence). The ends lost 5 bases at V and 4 bases at J; junction bases unmatched: 6. The CDR3 loop reads CASSMNRGSTEAFF. The CDR3 DNA follows: TGTGCCAGCAGCATGAACAGGGGGAGCACTGAAGCTTTCTTT.

This clonotype was seen a few times. V gene TRBV6-1 combines with J gene TRBJ2-1, with 10 bases lining up with TRBD2. This CDR3 contains 15 residues. Germline loops: CDR1 MNHNS, CDR2 SASEGT. V shed 8 bases and J 4 bases; nucleotides not matched to a gene: 8. The CDR3 spells CASRPSGGLYNEQFF. The DNA for the CDR3 is TGTGCCAGCCGCCCTAGCGGGGGTCTTTACAATGAGCAGTTCTTC.

In its sample, this clonotype was seen a few times. The chain joins TRBV6-2 or TRBV6-3 to TRBJ1-2; D is unclear. V lost 2 bases to trimming and J lost 5 bases, with 6 bases between them. Germline lookup yields CDR1 MNHEY and CDR2 SVGEGT. This CDR3 has 12 amino acids. The CDR3 DNA sequence: TGTGCCAGCAGTTACGCCGGTTATGGCTACACCTTC. Protein: CASSYAGYGYTF.

The gene calls are TRBV6-1 and TRBJ2-4; a weak D match, TRBD2 (6 bases). This CDR3 contains 15 residues. Looked up from germline, CDR1 is MNHNS and CDR2 is SASEGT. Trimming removed 6 bases at V and 8 bases at J, with 20 bases between. The CDR3 coding sequence is TGTGCCAGCAGCCAAGACGCAGTCCGCGGGGACATTCAGTACTTC. Translation: CASSQDAVRGDIQYF.

This clonotype came up a few times. The rearrangement uses TRBV20-1 and TRBJ2-7; tentative D call: TRBD2 (5 bases). The CDR3 is 14 residues long. The germline V gene encodes CDR1 DFQATT and CDR2 SNEGSKA (reference sequence). V was trimmed by 6 bases and J by 7 bases, leaving 22 bases between them. CDR3 in DNA: TGCAGTGCAACCGCGGGCCCCCCCGCTGGAGAGCAGTACTTC. This codes for CSATAGPPAGEQYF.

A note on this clonotype: One base away lies a much larger clone, so this may be a sequencing read error. The chain couples TRBV28 to TRBJ1-5, with D possibly matching TRBD1 (6 bases). The germline V gene encodes CDR1 MDHEN and CDR2 SYDVKM. V gave up 6 bases and J gave up 1 base, with 13 bases separating them. The CDR3 contains 15 residues. Here the CDR3 reads CASSQAGGSNQPQHF. The CDR3 DNA follows: TGTGCCAGCAGCCAGGCGGGGGGCAGCAATCAGCCCCAGCATTTT. Variable domain in full (rest from reference TRBV28 and TRBJ1-5): DVKVTQSSRYLVKRTGEKVFLECVQDMDHENMFWYRQDPGLGLRLIYFSYDVKMKEKGDIPEGYSVSREKKERFSLILESASTNQTSMYLCASSQAGGSNQPQHFGDGTRLSIL.

The J gene is TRBJ2-6, the V gene TRBV6-5; 8 bases line up with TRBD1. Germline V gene lookup returns CDR1 MNHEY and CDR2 SVGAGI. J lost 2 bases, V lost 7 bases, and 7 bases had no gene match. The CDR3 totals 16 residues. The CDR3 bases are TGTGCCAGCAATGACAGGGGAATTGCTGGGGCCAACGTCCTGACTTTC. Protein sequence: CASNDRGIAGANVLTF.

The V and J genes are TRBV7-2 and TRBJ2-3; D is ambiguous. The germline V and J ends were trimmed by 6 bases and 2 bases, with 9 bases remaining between them. The CDR3 runs 13 residues. The germline CDR1 and CDR2 sequences are SGHTA and FQGNSA. CDR3: CASRVPLTDTQYF. The CDR3 DNA reads as TGTGCCAGCAGGGTCCCACTCACAGATACGCAGTATTTT.

In this sample, this clonotype turned up many times. The chain combines TRBV7-9 with TRBJ2-2; 11 positions agree with TRBD1. Germline V gene lookup returns CDR1 SEHNR and CDR2 FQNEAQ (reference sequence). This CDR3 region has 15 residues. Trimming removed 6 bases from V and 4 bases from J; junction bases left unmatched: 4. The CDR3 bases are TGTGCCAGCAGTTTGGACAGGGGGCCCACCGGGGAGCTGTTTTTT. Its protein product is CASSLDRGPTGELFF.

The chain is built from TRBV5-1 and TRBJ1-2, with 7 positions matching TRBD1. J gave up 3 bases and V 5 bases, and 10 bases lay outside the gene matches. The CDR3 contains 15 residues. Germline lookup yields CDR1 SGHRS and CDR2 YFSETQ. CDR3 nucleotides: TGCGCCAGCAGTTTTCAGGGGGATCCCTACTATGGCTACACCTTC. It specifies CASSFQGDPYYGYTF.

This clonotype appeared many times. This chain links TRBV20-1 with TRBJ2-5, with D uncertain. Trimming removed 5 bases from V and 4 bases from J, with 20 bases in between. Germline loops: CDR1 DFQATT, CDR2 SNEGSKA (reference sequence). The CDR3 extends over 15 amino acids. As DNA, the CDR3 is TGCAGTGCTGACCACCGGGCCTCCGAAAGAGAGACCCAGTACTTC. Protein product: CSADHRASERETQYF.

This clonotype came up a few times. V and J are TRBV7-8 and TRBJ1-1; possible D gene TRBD1, 5 bases. Looked up from germline, CDR1 is SGHVS and CDR2 is FQNEAQ. V lost 5 bases, J lost 6 bases, and 16 bases lay in between. This CDR3 contains 14 residues. DNA of the CDR3: TGTGCCAGCAGCAACAGGCTCCTCGGGGCTGAAGCTTTCTTT. Its protein is CASSNRLLGAEAFF.

This clonotype was picked up a small number of times. V is TRBV20-1 and J is TRBJ1-6; D is ambiguous. The V gene's germline CDR1 is DFQATT and CDR2 SNEGSKA (reference sequence). Deletions cut 6 bases from V and 6 bases from J, with 12 bases between. The CDR3 extends over 13 amino acids. The CDR3 DNA follows: TGCAGTGCCCACGACATGTTTAATTCACCCCTCCACTTT. Protein: CSAHDMFNSPLHF.

This clonotype was recorded at least ten times. The chain uses TRBV20-1 and TRBJ1-1; the D gene is possibly TRBD1 (5 bases). Germline values: CDR1 DFQATT, CDR2 SNEGSKA (reference sequence). V was shortened by 3 bases and J by 11 bases, with 13 bases between the two germline ends. This CDR3 comprises 11 residues. Here the CDR3 reads CSASGQAGAFF. The CDR3 DNA follows: TGCAGTGCTAGCGGCCAGGCAGGGGCTTTCTTT.

Only a few counts were recorded for this clonotype. V usage is TRBV7-2 and J usage is TRBJ2-5; possible D gene TRBD2, 5 bases. The V gene lost 1 base and the J gene lost 2 bases, with 11 bases spanning the gap. CDR3 size: 15 residues. Germline-derived CDR1 and CDR2 are SGHTA and FQGNSA. As DNA, the CDR3 is TGTGCCAGCAGCTTAGGGCTAGCTCTTCAAGAGACCCAGTACTTC. Its translation is CASSLGLALQETQYF.

This clonotype showed up just a few times. The V and J genes are TRBV4-1 and TRBJ1-1; D not certain. Trimming shortened V by 1 base and J by 1 base, and 10 bases separated the two germline ends. CDR3 length: 15 amino acids. CDR1 is MGHRA, CDR2 YSYEKL, per germline. CDR3 bases: TGCGCCAGCAGCCAAGTTAGAGCCCCGAACACTGAAGCTTTCTTT. Its protein is CASSQVRAPNTEAFF.

This clonotype was seen at least ten times. The rearrangement links TRBV20-1 to TRBJ1-1, with unresolved D. Germline CDR1 reads DFQATT; CDR2 reads SNEGSKA (reference sequence). Trimming pared 3 bases from V and 4 bases from J, leaving 9 bases between. The CDR3 has 12 residues. The CDR3 DNA reads as TGCAGTGCTAGCGTCCTTGTCACTGAAGCTTTCTTT. Translating gives CSASVLVTEAFF.

This clonotype was seen at least ten times. CDR3 DNA: TGCAGTGCTCAGACCCCCGGGACTCTCAATCAGCCCCAGCATTTT. It translates to CSAQTPGTLNQPQHF. The chain links TRBV20-1 to TRBJ1-5; possibly TRBD1 for D (5 bases). With 5 bases removed from V and 3 bases from J, the gap between germline ends came to 17 bases. The CDR3 is 15 amino acids. Per the germline V gene, CDR1 is DFQATT and CDR2 is SNEGSKA (reference sequence).